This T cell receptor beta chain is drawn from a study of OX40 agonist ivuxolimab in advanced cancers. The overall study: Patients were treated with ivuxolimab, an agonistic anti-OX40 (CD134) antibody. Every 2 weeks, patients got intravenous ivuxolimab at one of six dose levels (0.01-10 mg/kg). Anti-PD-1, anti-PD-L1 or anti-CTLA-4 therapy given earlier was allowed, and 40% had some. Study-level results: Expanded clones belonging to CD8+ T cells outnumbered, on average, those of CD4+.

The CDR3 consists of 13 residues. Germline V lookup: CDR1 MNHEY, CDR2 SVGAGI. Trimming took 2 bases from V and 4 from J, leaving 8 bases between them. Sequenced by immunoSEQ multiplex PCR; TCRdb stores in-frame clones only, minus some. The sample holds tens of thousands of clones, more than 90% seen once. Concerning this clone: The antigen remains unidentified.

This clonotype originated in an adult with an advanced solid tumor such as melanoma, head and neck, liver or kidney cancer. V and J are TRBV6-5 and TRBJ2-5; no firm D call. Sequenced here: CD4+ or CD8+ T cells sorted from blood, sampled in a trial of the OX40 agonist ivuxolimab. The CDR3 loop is CASSYLVGETQYF. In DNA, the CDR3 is TGTGCCAGCAGTTACCTAGTCGGAGAGACCCAGTACTTC.